The T cell receptor (beta chain) described here comes from a study of T cells after yellow fever vaccination. The TCR cDNA carried a universal primer site and UMIs from 5'RACE template switching. TCRdb recomputed calls from the 5' RACE reads with MiXCR, one row per CDR3 protein. The table lists about 510,000 distinct CDR3 sequences, 21% of them singletons. Germline CDR1 MNHNS, CDR2 SASEGT. After removal of 6 bases from V and 6 bases from J, the junction contained 8 bases not matched to a gene. The CDR3 consists of 14 residues. The sequence derives from a man younger than 30 who received the YFV17D yellow fever vaccine. Sequenced here: PBMCs, sampled approximately 20 days after the first yellow fever vaccination. This rearrangement joins TRBV6-1 to TRBJ1-5, with 7 positions matching TRBD1. Written as DNA, the CDR3 is TGTGCCAGCAGCCAGGGGGGGACAGCTCAGCCCCAGCATTTT. Amino acids: CASSQGGTAQPQHF.